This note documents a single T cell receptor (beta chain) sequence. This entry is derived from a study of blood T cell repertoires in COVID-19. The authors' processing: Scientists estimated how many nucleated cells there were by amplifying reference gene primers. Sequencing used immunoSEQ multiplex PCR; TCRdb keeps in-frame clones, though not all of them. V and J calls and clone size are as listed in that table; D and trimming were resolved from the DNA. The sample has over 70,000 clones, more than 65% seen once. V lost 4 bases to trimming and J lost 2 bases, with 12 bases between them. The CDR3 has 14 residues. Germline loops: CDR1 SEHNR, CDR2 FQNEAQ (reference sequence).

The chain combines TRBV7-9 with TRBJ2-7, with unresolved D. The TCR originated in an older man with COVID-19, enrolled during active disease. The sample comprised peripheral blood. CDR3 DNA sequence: TGTGCCAGCAGCTCCCTTTACTACCCCTACGAGCAGTACTTC. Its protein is CASSSLYYPYEQYF.